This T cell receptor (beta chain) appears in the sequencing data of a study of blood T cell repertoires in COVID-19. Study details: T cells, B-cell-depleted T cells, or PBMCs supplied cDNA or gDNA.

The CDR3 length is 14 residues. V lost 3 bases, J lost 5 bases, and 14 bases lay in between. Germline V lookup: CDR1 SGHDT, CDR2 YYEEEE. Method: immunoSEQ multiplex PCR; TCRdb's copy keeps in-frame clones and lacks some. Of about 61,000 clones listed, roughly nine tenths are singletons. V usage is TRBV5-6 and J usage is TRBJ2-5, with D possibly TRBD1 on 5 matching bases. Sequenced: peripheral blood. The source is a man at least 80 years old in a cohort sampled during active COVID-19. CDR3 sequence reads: CASSWARAGETQYF. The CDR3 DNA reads TGTGCCAGCAGCTGGGCCAGGGCCGGGGAGACCCAGTACTTC.